The source of this T cell receptor beta chain is a study of T-cell memory formation after mild COVID-19. Notes on the study in general: Researchers report contracting CD4+ clones mostly in CM and EM, with CD8+ clones in EMRA. A second wave expanding day 15 to 37 was CD4+-biased; contracting clones were balanced.

TCRdb redid the calling of the 5' RACE reads with MiXCR, one entry per CDR3 protein. Here the sample spans hundreds of thousands of distinct CDR3 sequences, roughly 18% being singletons. Trimming shortened V by 3 bases and J by 5 bases, and 17 bases separated the two germline ends. This CDR3 has 16 amino acids. Germline V gene lookup returns CDR1 MDHEN and CDR2 SYDVKM. The table lists this clonotype with a few counts. Its antigen is undetermined. Sequencing input: PBMCs or a T cell subset sorted from them (not recorded which). The source of this sequence is a man between 18 and 35 years old who had mild COVID-19 (a few samples of this study predate the infection). Cell type and time point are not known. V usage is TRBV28 and J usage is TRBJ2-1; no clear D. DNA of the CDR3: TGTGCCAGCAGTTTCCCTTTCCTCTCCCGTGACAATGAGCAGTTCTTC. Encoded protein: CASSFPFLSRDNEQFF.